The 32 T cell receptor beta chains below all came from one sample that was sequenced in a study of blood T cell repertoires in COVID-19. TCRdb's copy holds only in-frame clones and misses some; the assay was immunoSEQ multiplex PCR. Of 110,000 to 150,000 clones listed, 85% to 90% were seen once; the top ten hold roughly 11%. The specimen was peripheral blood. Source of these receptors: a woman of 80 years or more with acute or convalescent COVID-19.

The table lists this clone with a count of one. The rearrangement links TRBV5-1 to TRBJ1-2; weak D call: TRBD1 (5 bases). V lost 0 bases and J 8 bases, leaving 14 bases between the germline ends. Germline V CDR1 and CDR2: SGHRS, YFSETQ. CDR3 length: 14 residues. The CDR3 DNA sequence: TGCGCCAGCAGCTTGGATACAGGTGCCGTAGGCTACACCTTC. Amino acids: CASSLDTGAVGYTF. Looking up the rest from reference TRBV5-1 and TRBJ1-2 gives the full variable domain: KAGVTQTPRYLIKTRGQQVTLSCSPISGHRSVSWYQQTPGQGLQFLFEYFSETQRNKGNFPGRFSGRQFSNSRSEMNVSTLELGDSALYLCASSLDTGAVGYTFGSGTRLTVV.

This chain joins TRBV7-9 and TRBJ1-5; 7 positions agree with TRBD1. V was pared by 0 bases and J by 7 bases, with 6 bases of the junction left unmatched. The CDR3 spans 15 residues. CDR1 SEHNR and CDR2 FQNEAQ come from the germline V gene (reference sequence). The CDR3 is CASSLAGGPEQPQHF. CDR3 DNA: TGTGCCAGCAGCTTAGCAGGGGGCCCGGAACAGCCCCAGCATTTT.

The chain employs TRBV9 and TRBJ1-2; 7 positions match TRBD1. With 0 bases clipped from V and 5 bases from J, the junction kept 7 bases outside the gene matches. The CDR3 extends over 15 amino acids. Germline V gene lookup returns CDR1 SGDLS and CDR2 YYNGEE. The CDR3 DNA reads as TGTGCCAGCAGCGTAGGGACAGGCAGGGGGTATGGCTACACCTTC. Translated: CASSVGTGRGYGYTF.

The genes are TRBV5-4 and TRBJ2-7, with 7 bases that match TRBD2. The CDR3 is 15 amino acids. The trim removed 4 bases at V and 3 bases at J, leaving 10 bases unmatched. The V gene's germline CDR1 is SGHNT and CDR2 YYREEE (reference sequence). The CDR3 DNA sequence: TGTGCCAGCAGCCGAGGGACGGGAGGAGTCTACGAGCAGTACTTC. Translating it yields CASSRGTGGVYEQYF.

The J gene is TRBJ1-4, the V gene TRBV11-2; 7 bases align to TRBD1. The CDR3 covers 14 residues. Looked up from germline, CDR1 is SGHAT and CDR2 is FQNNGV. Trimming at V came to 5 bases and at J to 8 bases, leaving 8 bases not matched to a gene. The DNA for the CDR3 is TGTGCCAGCAGCCCGACAGGGATGTCGGAAAAACTGTTTTTT. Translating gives CASSPTGMSEKLFF.

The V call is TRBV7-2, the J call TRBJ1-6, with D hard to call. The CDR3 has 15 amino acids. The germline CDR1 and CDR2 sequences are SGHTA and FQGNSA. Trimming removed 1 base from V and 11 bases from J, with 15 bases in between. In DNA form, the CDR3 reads TGTGCCAGCAGCTTAGGGGCCCTCGTTTTTCCACCCCTCCACTTT. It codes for CASSLGALVFPPLHF.

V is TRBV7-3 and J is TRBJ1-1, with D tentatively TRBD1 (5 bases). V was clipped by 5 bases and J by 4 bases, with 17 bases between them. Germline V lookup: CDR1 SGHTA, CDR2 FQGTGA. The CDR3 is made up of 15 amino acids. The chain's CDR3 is CASSPTVGGITEAFF. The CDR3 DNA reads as TGTGCCAGCAGCCCTACTGTTGGGGGGATCACTGAAGCTTTCTTT. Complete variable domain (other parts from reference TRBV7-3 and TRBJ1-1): GAGVSQTPSNKVTEKGKYVELRCDPISGHTALYWYRQSLGQGPEFLIYFQGTGAADDSGLPNDRFFAVRPEGSVSTLKIQRTERGDSAVYLCASSPTVGGITEAFFGQGTRLTVV.

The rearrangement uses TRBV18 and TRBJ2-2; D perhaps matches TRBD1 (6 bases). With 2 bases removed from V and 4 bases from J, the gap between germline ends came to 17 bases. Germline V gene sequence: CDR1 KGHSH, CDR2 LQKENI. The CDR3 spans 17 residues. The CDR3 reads CASSPDRSLQVTGELFF. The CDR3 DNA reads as TGTGCCAGCTCACCAGACAGGTCCCTTCAAGTCACCGGGGAGCTGTTTTTT.

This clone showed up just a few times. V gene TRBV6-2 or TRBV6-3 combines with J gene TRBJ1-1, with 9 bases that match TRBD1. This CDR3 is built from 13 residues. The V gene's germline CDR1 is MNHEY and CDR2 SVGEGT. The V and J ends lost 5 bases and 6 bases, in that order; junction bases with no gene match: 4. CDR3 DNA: TGTGCCAGCAGTGGGACAGGGCCCGCTGAAGCTTTCTTT. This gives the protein CASSGTGPAEAFF.

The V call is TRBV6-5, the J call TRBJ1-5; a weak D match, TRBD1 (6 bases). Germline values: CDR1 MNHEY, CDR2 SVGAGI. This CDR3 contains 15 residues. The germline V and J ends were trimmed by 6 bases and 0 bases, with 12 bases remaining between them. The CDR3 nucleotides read TGTGCCAGCAGCTTCCAGGGGAATAGCAATCAGCCCCAGCATTTT. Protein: CASSFQGNSNQPQHF.

The CDR3 sequence is CASSHRANYGYTF. Here the CDR3 DNA reads TGTGCCAGCAGCCACAGGGCTAACTATGGCTACACCTTC. The rearrangement links TRBV11-2 to TRBJ1-2; D is possibly TRBD1 (6 bases). V lost 5 bases and J 0 bases, leaving 7 bases between the germline ends. The CDR3 loop spans 13 amino acids. Germline V gene sequence: CDR1 SGHAT, CDR2 FQNNGV.

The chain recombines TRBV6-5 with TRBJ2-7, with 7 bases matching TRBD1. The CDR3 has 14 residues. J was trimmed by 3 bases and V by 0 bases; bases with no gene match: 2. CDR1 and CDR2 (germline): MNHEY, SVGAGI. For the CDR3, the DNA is TGTGCCAGCAGTTACTCGGCAGGGGGCTACGAGCAGTACTTC. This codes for CASSYSAGGYEQYF.

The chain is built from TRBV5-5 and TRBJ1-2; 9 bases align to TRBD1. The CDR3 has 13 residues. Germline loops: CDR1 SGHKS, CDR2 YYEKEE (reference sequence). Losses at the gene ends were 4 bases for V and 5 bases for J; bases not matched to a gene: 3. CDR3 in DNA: TGTGCCAGCAGCCGTGGACAGGGGTATGGCTACACCTTC. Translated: CASSRGQGYGYTF.

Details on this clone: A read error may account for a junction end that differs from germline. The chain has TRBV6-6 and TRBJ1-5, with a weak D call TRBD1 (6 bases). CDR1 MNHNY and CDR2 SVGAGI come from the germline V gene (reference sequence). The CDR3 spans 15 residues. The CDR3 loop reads CASSDSRGGDLAQHF. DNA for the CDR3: TGTGCCAGCAGTGACTCCCGAGGGGGTGATCTAGCCCAGCATTTT.

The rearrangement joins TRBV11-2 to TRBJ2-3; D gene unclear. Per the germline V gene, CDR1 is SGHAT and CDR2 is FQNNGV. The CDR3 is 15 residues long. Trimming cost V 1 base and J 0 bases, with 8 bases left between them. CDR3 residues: CASSLVGASTDTQYF. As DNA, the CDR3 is TGTGCCAGCAGCTTAGTAGGAGCTAGCACAGATACGCAGTATTTT. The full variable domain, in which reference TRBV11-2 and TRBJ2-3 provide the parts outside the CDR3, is EAGVAQSPRYKIIEKRQSVAFWCNPISGHATLYWYQQILGQGPKLLIQFQNNGVVDDSQLPKDRFSAERLKGVDSTLKIQPAKLEDSAVYLCASSLVGASTDTQYFGPGTRLTVL.

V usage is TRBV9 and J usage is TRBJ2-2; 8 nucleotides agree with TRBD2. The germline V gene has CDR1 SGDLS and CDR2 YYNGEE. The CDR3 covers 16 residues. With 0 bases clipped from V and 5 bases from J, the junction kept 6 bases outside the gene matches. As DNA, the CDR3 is TGTGCCAGCAGCGTAGCGCGGGGGGCCCGGACCGGGGAGCTGTTTTTT. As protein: CASSVARGARTGELFF.

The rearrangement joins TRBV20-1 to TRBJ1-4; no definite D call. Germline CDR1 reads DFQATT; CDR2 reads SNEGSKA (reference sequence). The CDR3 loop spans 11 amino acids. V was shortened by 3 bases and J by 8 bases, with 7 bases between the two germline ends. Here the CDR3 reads CSASRVEKLFF. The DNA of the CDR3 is TGCAGTGCTAGTCGGGTGGAAAAACTGTTTTTT.

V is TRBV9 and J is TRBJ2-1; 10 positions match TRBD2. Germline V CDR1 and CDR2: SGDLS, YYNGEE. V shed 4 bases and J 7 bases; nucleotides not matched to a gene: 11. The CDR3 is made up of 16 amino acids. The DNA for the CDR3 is TGTGCCAGCAGCACCTTAAGCGGGGGGGCGCGGAATGAGCAGTTCTTC. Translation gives CASSTLSGGARNEQFF. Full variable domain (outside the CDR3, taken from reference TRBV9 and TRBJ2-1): DSGVTQTPKHLITATGQRVTLRCSPRSGDLSVYWYQQSLDQGLQFLIQYYNGEERAKGNILERFSAQQFPDLHSELNLSSLELGDSALYFCASSTLSGGARNEQFFGPGTRLTVL.

CDR3 bases: TGTGCCAGCAGCCAAGGTATCGGACAGTTCGAGCAGTACTTC. It specifies CASSQGIGQFEQYF. The chain has TRBV3-1 (or the pseudogene TRBV3-2) and TRBJ2-7, with D possibly TRBD1 on 6 matching bases. Germline CDR1 reads LGHDT; CDR2 reads YNNKEL (reference sequence). With 1 base removed from V and 6 bases from J, the gap between germline ends came to 13 bases. CDR3 length: 14 amino acids.

Here the CDR3 reads CASSAGVANTIYF. CDR3 nucleotide sequence: TGTGCCAGCAGCGCGGGAGTCGCGAACACCATATATTTT. The chain joins TRBV6-5 to TRBJ1-3, with D hard to call. V was shortened by 6 bases and J by 7 bases, with 13 bases between the two germline ends. CDR1 is MNHEY and CDR2 is SVGAGI in the germline V gene. This CDR3 contains 13 residues.

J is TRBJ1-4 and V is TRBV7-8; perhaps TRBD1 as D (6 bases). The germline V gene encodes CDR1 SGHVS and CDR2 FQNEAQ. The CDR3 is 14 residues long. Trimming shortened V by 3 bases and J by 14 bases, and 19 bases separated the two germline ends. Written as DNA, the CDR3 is TGTGCCAGCAGCTTCGACATATCTTCCCAGGGGCTGTTTTTT. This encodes CASSFDISSQGLFF.

As DNA, the CDR3 is TGTGCCAGCAGTTTGGCAGGGTACCAGCCCCAGCATTTT. It is translated as CASSLAGYQPQHF. The V and J genes are TRBV12-3 or TRBV12-4 and TRBJ1-5, with D tentatively TRBD1 (5 bases). Trimming removed 3 bases from V and 7 bases from J, with 10 bases in between. The CDR3 consists of 13 residues.

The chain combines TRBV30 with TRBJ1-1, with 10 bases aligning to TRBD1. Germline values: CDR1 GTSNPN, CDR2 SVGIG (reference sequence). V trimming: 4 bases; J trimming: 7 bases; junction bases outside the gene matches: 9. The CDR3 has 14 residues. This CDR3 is CAWNLDRGIGEAFF. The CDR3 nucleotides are TGTGCCTGGAATCTGGACAGGGGGATAGGTGAAGCTTTCTTT. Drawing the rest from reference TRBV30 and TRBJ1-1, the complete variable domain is SQTIHQWPATLVQPVGSPLSLECTVEGTSNPNLYWYRQAAGRGLQLLFYSVGIGQISSEVPQNLSASRPQDRQFILSSKKLLLSDSGFYLCAWNLDRGIGEAFFGQGTRLTVV.

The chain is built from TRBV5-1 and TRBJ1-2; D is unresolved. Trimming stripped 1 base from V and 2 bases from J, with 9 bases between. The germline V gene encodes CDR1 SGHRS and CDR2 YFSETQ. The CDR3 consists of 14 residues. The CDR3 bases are TGCGCCAGCAGCTTGACGTCCCAGAACTATGGCTACACCTTC. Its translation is CASSLTSQNYGYTF.

CDR3 DNA sequence: TGTGCCTGGAGTGTACTCTATGGCTACACCTTC. Translated, it gives CAWSVLYGYTF. This rearrangement joins TRBV30 to TRBJ1-2; no reliable D call. Germline V lookup: CDR1 GTSNPN, CDR2 SVGIG (reference sequence). There are 11 residues in the CDR3. Trimming took 0 bases from V and 4 from J, leaving 3 bases between them. The full variable domain, completed using reference TRBV30 and TRBJ1-2, is SQTIHQWPATLVQPVGSPLSLECTVEGTSNPNLYWYRQAAGRGLQLLFYSVGIGQISSEVPQNLSASRPQDRQFILSSKKLLLSDSGFYLCAWSVLYGYTFGSGTRLTVV.

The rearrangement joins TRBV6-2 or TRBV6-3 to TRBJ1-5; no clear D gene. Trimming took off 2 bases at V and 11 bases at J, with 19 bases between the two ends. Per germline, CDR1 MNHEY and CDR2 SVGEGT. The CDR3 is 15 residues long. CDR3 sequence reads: CASSYGQGEILAQHF. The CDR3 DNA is TGTGCCAGCAGTTACGGCCAAGGAGAGATCTTGGCCCAGCATTTT.

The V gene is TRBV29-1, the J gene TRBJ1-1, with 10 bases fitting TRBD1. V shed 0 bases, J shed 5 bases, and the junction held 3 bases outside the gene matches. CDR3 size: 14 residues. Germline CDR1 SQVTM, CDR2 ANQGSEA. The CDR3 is CSVEEGTGVTEAFF. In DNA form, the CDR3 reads TGCAGCGTTGAAGAAGGGACAGGGGTTACTGAAGCTTTCTTT.

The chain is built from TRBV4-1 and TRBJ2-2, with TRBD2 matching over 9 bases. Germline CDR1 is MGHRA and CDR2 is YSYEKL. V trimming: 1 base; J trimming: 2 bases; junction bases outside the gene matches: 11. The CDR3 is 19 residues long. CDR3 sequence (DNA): TGCGCCAGCAGCCAAGTGACCAGCGGGGGGTGGAGTAACACCGGGGAGCTGTTTTTT. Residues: CASSQVTSGGWSNTGELFF.

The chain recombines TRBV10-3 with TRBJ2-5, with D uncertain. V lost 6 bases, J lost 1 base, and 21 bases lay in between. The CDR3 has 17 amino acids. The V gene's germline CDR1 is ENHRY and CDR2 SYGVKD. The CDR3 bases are TGTGCCATCAGCCCCACCCCCGGTCGCCCGTTCCAAGAGACCCAGTACTTC. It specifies CAISPTPGRPFQETQYF.

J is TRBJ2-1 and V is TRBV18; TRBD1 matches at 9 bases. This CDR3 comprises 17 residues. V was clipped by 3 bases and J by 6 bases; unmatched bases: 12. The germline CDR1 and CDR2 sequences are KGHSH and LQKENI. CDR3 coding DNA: TGTGCCAGCTCACCTGAAGGGGGGGACAGGGTTTCCAATGAGCAGTTCTTC. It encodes CASSPEGGDRVSNEQFF. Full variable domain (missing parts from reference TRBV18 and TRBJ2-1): NAGVMQNPRHLVRRRGQEARLRCSPMKGHSHVYWYRQLPEEGLKFMVYLQKENIIDESGMPKERFSAEFPKEGPSILRIQQVVRGDSAAYFCASSPEGGDRVSNEQFFGPGTRLTVL.

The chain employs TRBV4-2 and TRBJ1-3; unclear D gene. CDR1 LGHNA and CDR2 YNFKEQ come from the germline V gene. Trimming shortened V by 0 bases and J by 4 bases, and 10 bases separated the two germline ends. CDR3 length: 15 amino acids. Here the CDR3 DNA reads TGTGCCAGCAGCCAAGATCCTACTGAAGGAAACACCATATATTTT. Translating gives CASSQDPTEGNTIYF.

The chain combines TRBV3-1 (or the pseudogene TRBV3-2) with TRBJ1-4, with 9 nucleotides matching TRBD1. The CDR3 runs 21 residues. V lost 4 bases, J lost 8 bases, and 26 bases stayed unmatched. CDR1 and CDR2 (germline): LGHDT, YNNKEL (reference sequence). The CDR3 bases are TGTGCCAGCAGCCTACGGTATAGGGTCCGGGACAGGGACGACATCGGGGAAAAACTGTTTTTT. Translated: CASSLRYRVRDRDDIGEKLFF.